The source of this T cell receptor beta chain is a study of cytomegalovirus exposure and HLA in healthy donors. This clone was seen more than once but under ten times. V was clipped by 0 bases and J by 6 bases; unmatched bases: 3. Germline V gene sequence: CDR1 LGHNA, CDR2 YNFKEQ. This CDR3 contains 15 residues. PCR amplification relied on 60 Vbeta primers (plus 13 Jbeta primers). Some clones are missing from TCRdb's copy, which holds only in-frame ones; the method was immunoSEQ multiplex PCR. The table lists 98,000 or so clones, roughly 9.1% of them singletons. This clonotype originated in a man aged 40-49 years in good health and CMV-seropositive. What was sequenced was PBMCs. This rearrangement joins TRBV4-2 to TRBJ2-2; 8 bases agree with TRBD2. DNA for the CDR3: TGTGCCAGCAGCCAAGATCCGGGAGGGCCCGGGGAGCTGTTTTTT. Amino acids: CASSQDPGGPGELFF.